This T cell receptor (beta chain) derives from a study of cytomegalovirus exposure and HLA in healthy donors. Across the study: Both the 120 validation repertoires and the approximately 700 first-cohort repertoires used the same platform, as reported by a later analysis.

The table came from immunoSEQ multiplex PCR; TCRdb's copy has only in-frame clones and leaves some out. The profile shows about 64,000 clones, around nine tenths of them singletons. Concerning this clone: Its antigen is unidentified.

Germline-derived CDR1 and CDR2 are LNHDA and SQIVND (reference sequence). CDR3 size: 10 residues. The V gene end was trimmed by 6 bases and the J gene end by 13 bases; junction bases not matched to a gene: 2. Overall study results and limits: Within the 120 or so validation repertoires, first-cohort TCR clusters tended to co-occur, according to a later analysis. High sensitivity and specificity were reportedly achieved when the classifier diagnosed cytomegalovirus status.

V usage is TRBV19 and J usage is TRBJ2-1; TRBD2 agrees at 8 bases. This clonotype originated in a woman aged 18-29 years in good health and CMV-seronegative. The sequencing input was PBMCs. The CDR3 sequence: CASSGGDQFF. CDR3 bases: TGTGCCAGTAGCGGGGGGGATCAGTTCTTC.